This T cell receptor (beta chain) was captured in a study of shared T cell receptors in the human thymus. Assay: immunoSEQ multiplex PCR; the TCRdb copy retains only in-frame clones and omits some. The sample holds over 450,000 clones; 75% to 80% are singletons and the top ten take around 0.012%. These data also formed part of another study, on human thymus T cells. That work contributes: Having corrective surgery for congenital heart defects, healthy Finnish infants were the ones who donated. The source of the thymus tissue was resections taken during corrective heart surgery. Thymic and blood repertoires seemed to show skewed V and J gene use. Thymic repertoires overlap heavily among unrelated individuals, related research has reported.

The sequenced sample consisted of thymocytes. The clonotype originates from a boy under three years old with a congenital heart defect.

CDR3 loop: CASSSRDSPYNEQFF. The CDR3 DNA is TGTGCCAGCTCATCCCGGGACTCCCCCTACAATGAGCAGTTCTTC. The rearrangement uses TRBV18 and TRBJ2-1; a possible D gene is TRBD2 (6 bases). The CDR3 sequence is 15 residues long. Trimming removed 5 bases from V and 2 bases from J, with 13 bases in between. Per the germline V gene, CDR1 is KGHSH and CDR2 is LQKENI.